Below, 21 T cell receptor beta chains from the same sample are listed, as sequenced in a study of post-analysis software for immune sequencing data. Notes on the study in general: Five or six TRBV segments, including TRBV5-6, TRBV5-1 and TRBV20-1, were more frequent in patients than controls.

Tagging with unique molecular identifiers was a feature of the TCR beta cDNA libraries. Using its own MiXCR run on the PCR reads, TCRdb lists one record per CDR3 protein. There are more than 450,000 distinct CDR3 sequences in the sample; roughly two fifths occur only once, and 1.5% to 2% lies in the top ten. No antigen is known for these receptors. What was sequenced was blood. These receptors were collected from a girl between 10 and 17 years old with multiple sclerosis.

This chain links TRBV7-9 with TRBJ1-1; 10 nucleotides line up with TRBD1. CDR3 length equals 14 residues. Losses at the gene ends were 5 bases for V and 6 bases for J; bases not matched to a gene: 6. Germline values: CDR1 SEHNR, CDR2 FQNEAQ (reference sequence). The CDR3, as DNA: TGTGCCAGCAGCGACCGGGACAGGGGACCTGAAGCTTTCTTT. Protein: CASSDRDRGPEAFF. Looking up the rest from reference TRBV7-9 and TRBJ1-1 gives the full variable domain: DTGVSQNPRHKITKRGQNVTFRCDPISEHNRLYWYRQTLGQGPEFLTYFQNEAQLEKSRLLSDRFSAERPKGSFSTLEIQRTEQGDSAMYLCASSDRDRGPEAFFGQGTRLTVV.

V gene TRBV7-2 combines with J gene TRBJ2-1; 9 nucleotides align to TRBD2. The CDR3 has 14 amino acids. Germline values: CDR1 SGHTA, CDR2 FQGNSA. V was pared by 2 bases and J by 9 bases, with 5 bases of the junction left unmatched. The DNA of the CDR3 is TGTGCCAGCAGCTTAAAGCGGGGGGAGGTTGAGCAGTTCTTC. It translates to CASSLKRGEVEQFF. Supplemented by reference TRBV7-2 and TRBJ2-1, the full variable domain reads GAGVSQSPSNKVTEKGKDVELRCDPISGHTALYWYRQSLGQGLEFLIYFQGNSAPDKSGLPSDRFSAERTGGSVSTLTIQRTQQEDSAVYLCASSLKRGEVEQFFGPGTRLTVL.

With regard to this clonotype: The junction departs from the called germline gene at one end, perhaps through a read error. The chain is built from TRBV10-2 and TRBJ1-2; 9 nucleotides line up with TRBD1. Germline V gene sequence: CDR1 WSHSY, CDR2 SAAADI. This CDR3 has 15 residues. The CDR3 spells CAGSERTGVGKGYTF. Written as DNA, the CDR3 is TGCGCCGGCAGTGAGCGGACAGGGGTGGGAAAAGGCTACACCTTC.

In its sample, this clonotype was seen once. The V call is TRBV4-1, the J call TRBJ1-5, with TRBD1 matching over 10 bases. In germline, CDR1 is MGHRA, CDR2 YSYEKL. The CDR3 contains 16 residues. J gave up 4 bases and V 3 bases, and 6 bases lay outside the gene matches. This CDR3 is CASSQRQGATNQPQHF. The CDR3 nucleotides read TGCGCCAGCAGCCAGAGACAGGGGGCGACGAATCAGCCCCAGCATTTT.

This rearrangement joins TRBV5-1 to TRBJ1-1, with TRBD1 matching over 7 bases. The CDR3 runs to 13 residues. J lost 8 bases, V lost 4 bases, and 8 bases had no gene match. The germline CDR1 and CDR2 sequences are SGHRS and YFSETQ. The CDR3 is CASSARGGKEAFF. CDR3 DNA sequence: TGCGCCAGCAGCGCCAGGGGGGGGAAAGAAGCTTTCTTT.

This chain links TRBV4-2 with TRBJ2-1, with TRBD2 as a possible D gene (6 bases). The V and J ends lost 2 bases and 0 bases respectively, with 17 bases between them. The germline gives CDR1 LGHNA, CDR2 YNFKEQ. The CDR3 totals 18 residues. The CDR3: CASSQTSGGSSSYNEQFF. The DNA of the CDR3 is TGTGCCAGCAGCCAAACGAGCGGAGGGTCGAGCTCCTACAATGAGCAGTTCTTC.

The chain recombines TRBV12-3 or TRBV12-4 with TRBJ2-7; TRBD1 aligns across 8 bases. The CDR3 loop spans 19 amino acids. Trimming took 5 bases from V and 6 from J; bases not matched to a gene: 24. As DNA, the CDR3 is TGTGCCAGCAGTCCCCTAGCCGGGCAGGGGGCTATTTATGGGGGCGAGCAGTACTTC. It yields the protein CASSPLAGQGAIYGGEQYF.

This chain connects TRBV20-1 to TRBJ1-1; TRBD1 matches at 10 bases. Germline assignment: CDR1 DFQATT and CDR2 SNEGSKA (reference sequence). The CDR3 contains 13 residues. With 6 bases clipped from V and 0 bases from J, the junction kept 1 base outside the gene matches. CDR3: CSAGQGMNTEAFF. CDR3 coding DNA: TGCAGTGCGGGACAGGGGATGAACACTGAAGCTTTCTTT.

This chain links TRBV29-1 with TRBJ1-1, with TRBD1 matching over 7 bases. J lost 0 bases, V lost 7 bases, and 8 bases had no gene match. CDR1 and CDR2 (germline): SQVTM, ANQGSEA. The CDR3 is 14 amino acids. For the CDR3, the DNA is TGCAGCGGGGCAAGGGGGACAGTGAACACTGAAGCTTTCTTT. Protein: CSGARGTVNTEAFF.

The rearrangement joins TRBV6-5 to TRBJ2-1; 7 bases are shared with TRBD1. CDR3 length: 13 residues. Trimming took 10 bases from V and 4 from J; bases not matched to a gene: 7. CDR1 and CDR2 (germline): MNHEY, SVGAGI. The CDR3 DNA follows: TGTGCCACCGGGACAGTCGCATACAATGAGCAGTTCTTC. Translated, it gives CATGTVAYNEQFF.

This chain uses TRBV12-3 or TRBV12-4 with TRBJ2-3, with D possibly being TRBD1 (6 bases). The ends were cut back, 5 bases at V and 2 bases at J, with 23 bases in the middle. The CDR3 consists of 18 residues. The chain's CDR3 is CASSPALGQGPITDTQYF. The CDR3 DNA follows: TGTGCCAGCAGTCCGGCCTTGGGACAAGGTCCCATCACAGATACGCAGTATTTT.

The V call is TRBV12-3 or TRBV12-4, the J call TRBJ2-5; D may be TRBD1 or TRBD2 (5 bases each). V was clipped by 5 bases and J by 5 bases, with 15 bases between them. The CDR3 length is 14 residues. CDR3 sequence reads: CASSPSGAGETQYF. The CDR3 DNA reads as TGTGCCAGCAGTCCATCCGGGGCCGGCGAGACCCAGTACTTC.

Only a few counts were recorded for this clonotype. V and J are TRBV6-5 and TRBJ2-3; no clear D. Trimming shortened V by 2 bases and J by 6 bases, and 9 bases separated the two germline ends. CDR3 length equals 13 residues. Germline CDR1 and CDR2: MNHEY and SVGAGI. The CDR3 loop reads CASSYRILDTQYF. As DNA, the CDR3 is TGTGCCAGCAGTTACCGTATCCTGGATACGCAGTATTTT.

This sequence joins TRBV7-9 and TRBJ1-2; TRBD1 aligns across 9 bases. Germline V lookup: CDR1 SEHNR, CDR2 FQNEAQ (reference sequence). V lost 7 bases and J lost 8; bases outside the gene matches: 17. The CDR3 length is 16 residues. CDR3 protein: CASTSLLGTGLIGYTF. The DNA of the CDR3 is TGTGCCAGCACCTCACTACTCGGGACAGGGTTAATCGGCTACACCTTC.

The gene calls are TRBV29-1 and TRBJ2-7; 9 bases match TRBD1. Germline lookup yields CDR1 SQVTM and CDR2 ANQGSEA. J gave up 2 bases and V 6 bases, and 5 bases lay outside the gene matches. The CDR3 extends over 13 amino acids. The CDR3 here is CSVADRGAYEQYF. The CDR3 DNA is TGCAGCGTCGCAGACAGGGGGGCCTACGAGCAGTACTTC.

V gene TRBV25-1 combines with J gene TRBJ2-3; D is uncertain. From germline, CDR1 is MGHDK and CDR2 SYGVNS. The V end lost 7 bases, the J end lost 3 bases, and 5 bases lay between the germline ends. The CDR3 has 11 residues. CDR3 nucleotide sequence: TGTGCCAGCATTTTAACAGATACGCAGTATTTT. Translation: CASILTDTQYF.

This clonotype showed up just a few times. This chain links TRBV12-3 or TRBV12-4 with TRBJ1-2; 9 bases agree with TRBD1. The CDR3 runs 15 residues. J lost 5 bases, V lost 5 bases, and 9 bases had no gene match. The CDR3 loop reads CASSLRTGELYGYTF. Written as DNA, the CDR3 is TGTGCCAGCAGTCTTCGGACAGGGGAGCTTTATGGCTACACCTTC.

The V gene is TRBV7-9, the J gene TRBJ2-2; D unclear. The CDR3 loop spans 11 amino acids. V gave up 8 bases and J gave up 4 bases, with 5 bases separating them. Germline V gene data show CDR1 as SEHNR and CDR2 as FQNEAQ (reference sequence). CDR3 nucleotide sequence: TGTGCCAGCCAGATCACCGGGGAGCTGTTTTTT. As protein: CASQITGELFF.

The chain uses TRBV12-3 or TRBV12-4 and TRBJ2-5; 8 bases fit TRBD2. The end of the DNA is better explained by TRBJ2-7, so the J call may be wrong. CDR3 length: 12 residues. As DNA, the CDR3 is TGTGCCAGCACCCCGGGGGGGGACGAGCAGTACTTC. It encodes CASTPGGDEQYF.

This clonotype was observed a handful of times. The CDR3 DNA reads TGTGCCAGCAGCCCCGACGGTGAGGAGACCCAGTACTTC. Protein: CASSPDGEETQYF. The rearrangement links TRBV5-4 to TRBJ2-5, with unresolved D. The CDR3 is made up of 13 amino acids. Germline V gene lookup returns CDR1 SGHNT and CDR2 YYREEE (reference sequence). V was shortened by 4 bases and J by 5 bases, with 12 bases between the two germline ends. The entire variable domain, with the rest obtained from reference TRBV5-4 and TRBJ2-5, is as follows: ETGVTQSPTHLIKTRGQQVTLRCSSQSGHNTVSWYQQALGQGPQFIFQYYREEENGRGNFPPRFSGLQFPNYSSELNVNALELDDSALYLCASSPDGEETQYFGPGTRLLVL.

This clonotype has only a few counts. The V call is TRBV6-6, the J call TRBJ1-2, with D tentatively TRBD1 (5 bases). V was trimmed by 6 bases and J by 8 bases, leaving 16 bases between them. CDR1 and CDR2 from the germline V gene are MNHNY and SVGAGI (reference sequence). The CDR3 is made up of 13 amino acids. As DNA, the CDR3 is TGTGCCAGCAGGACCGGGACGGGGGGAGGCTACACCTTC. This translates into CASRTGTGGGYTF.